The sequence of this TCR beta chain was determined in a study of patients and donors after allogeneic stem cell transplantation. This clonotype was observed a few times. This CDR3 is 11 amino acids long. CDR1 is DFQATT, CDR2 SNEGSKA, per germline (reference sequence). V lost 3 bases and J lost 4, with 6 bases in between. TCRdb re-derived calls from the RT-PCR reads in MiXCR, one entry per CDR3 protein. This sample has about 960,000 distinct CDR3 sequences; roughly 18% occur once, and the top ten carry approximately 5.9%. The specimen sequenced was blood, either unsorted or a sorted T cell fraction (not recorded which). The chain is built from TRBV20-1 and TRBJ1-2, with D uncertain. This receptor was obtained from a human donor who was either an allogeneic HSCT recipient or a stem cell or donor lymphocyte infusion donor (not recorded which). It is not recorded whose cells these are; they may come from a transplant donor. The CDR3 region has the DNA TGCAGTGCTAGGATCGGCTATGGCTACACCTTC. This gives the protein CSARIGYGYTF.